This entry features one TCR beta chain sequence. This sample stems from a study of cytomegalovirus exposure and HLA in healthy donors. 60 Vbeta and 13 Jbeta primers were used in PCR. The method was immunoSEQ multiplex PCR; TCRdb's version includes in-frame clones alone and lacks a portion of them. The data contain 200,000 to 250,000 clones, over 75% of them singletons. This CDR3 is 16 amino acids long. The ends were cut back, 4 bases at V and 5 bases at J, with 20 bases in the middle. CDR1 is SNHLY and CDR2 is FYNNEI in the germline V gene. This chain uses TRBV2 with TRBJ2-5; weak D call: TRBD1 (6 bases). This TCR was recovered from a man aged 18 to 29 in good health and CMV-seronegative. Sequencing used PBMCs. CDR3 coding DNA: TGTGCCAGCAGTGGTTTGTTGGGGGCGCGGAGGGAGACCCAGTACTTC. It codes for CASSGLLGARRETQYF.